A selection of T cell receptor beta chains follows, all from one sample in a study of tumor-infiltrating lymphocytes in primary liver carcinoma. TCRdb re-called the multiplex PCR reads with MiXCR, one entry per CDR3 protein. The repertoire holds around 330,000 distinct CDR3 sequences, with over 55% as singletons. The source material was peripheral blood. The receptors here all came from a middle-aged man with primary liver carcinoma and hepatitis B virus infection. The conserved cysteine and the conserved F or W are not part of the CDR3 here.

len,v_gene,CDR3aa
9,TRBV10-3,AIKDTDTQY
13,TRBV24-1,ATSDSGQYHNEQF
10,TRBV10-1,ASSTHTGELF
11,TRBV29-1,SAEQGRDTEAS
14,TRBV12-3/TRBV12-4,PSSPATGGAGTGAF
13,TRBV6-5,ASSYATGTSGKLF
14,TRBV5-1,ASSPSNRAENTEAF
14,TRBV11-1,ASNLTGSTRNTEAF
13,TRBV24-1,ATSPIGTNTGELF
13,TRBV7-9,ASSSLSGTSGEQY
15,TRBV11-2,ASNLGGVREPYNEQF
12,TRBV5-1,ASSLVTSSYEQY
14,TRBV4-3,ASSQGTSGIRETQY
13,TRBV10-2,ASSEFASGSNEQF
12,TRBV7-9,ASSETGYHYGYT
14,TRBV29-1,IVGGTGSIQTFEQY
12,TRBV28,ASSGQRFSYEQY
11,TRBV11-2,ASSLSRNEKLF
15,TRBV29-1,SVEGHETGHTNYGYT
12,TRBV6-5,ASSGRGGTDTQY
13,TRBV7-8,ASSPRTDHANTQY
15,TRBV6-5,ASSYSITSDRTDTQY
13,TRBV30,AWRGSGATYNEQF
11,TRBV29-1,IVEASSADTQY
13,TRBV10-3,AISDGPGRDYGHT
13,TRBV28,ASSLAGTGAVTQY
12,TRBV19,ASSWGSSYNEQF
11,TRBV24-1,ATSDPARETQN
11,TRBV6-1,ASSQTPNTEAF